This T cell receptor (beta chain) was captured by sequencing in a study of shared clonotypes between healthy human individuals. Study background: Donors were two women and a few men aged 18 to 49.

General observations from the study: The study's rarefaction showed incomplete sorted-subset sequencing despite large depth. Compared with clonotypes that all four donors shared, non-shared clonotypes had lower generation probabilities.

V was shortened by 6 bases and J by 4 bases, with 15 bases between the two germline ends. Germline CDR1 PRHDT, CDR2 FYEKMQ (reference sequence). CDR3 size: 14 residues. Free of recent acute infections or vaccinations, the donors were healthy HIV-negative adults. Measured with immunoSEQ multiplex PCR; TCRdb has only the in-frame clones, and not every one. This table holds some 360,000 clones, over 70% found once. This clone is termed medium-sized. The antigen remains undetermined. At the DNA level, this CDR3 is encoded by other sequences in the same sample as well. The sequence was obtained from a man aged 30-40 years in good health. This sequence joins TRBV13 and TRBJ1-2; D remains unclear. The sample taken for sequencing was memory CD4+ T cells sorted from blood. The subset here: CD45RA-negative fraction. As DNA, the CDR3 is TGTGCCAGCAGGCCTTTCGGGCCCGCCTATGGCTACACCTTC. Amino acid sequence: CASRPFGPAYGYTF.